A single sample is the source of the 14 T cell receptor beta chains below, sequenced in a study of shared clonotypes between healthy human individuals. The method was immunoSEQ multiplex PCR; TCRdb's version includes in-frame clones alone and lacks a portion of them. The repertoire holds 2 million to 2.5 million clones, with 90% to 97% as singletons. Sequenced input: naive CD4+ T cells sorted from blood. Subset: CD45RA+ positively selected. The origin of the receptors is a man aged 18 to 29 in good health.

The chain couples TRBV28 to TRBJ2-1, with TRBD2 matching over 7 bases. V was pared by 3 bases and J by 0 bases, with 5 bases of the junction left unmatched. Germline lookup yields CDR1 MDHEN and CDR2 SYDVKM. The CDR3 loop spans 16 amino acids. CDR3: CASSFFGGSSYNEQFF. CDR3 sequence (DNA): TGTGCCAGCAGTTTCTTCGGGGGGAGCTCCTACAATGAGCAGTTCTTC.

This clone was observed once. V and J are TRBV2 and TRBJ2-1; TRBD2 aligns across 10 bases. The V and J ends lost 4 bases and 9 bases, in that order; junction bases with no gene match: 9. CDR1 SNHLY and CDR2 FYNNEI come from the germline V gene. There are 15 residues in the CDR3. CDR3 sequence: CASSVSSGGLSEQFF. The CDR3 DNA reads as TGTGCCAGCAGTGTTAGTAGCGGGGGGTTGAGTGAGCAGTTCTTC.

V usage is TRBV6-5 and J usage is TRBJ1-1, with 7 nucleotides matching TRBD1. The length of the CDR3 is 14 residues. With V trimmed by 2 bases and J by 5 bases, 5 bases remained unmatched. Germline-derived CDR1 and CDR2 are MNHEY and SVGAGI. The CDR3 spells CASSYRQGGTEAFF. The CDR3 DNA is TGTGCCAGCAGTTACAGACAGGGAGGGACTGAAGCTTTCTTT.

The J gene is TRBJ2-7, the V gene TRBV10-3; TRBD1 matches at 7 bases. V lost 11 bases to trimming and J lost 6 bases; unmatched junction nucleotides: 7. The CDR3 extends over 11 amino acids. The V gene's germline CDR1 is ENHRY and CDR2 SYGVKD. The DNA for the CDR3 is TGTGCCTCTTCAACAGGGGTCGAGCAGTACTTC. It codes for CASSTGVEQYF.

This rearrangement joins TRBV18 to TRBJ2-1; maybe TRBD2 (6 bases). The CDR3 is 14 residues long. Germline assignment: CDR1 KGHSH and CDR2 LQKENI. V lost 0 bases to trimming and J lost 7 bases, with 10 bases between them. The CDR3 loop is CASSPPWGVNEQFF. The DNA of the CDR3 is TGTGCCAGCTCACCACCGTGGGGGGTAAATGAGCAGTTCTTC.

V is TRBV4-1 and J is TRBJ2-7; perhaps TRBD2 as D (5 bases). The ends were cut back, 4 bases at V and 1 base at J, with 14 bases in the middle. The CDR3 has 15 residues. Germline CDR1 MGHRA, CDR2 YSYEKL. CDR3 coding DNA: TGCGCCAGCAGCCCCCCCGGGGTGCATTCCTACGAGCAGTACTTC. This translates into CASSPPGVHSYEQYF.

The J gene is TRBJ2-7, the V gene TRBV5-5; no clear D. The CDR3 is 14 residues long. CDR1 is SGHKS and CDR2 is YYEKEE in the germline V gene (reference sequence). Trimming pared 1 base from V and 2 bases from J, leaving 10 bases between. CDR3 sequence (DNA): TGTGCCAGCAGCTTGCGGCGTTCCCCCTACGAGCAGTACTTC. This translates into CASSLRRSPYEQYF.

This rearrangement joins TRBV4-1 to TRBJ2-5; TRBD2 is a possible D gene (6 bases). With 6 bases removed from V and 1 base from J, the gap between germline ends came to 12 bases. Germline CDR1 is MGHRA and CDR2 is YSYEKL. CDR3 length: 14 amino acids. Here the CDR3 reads CASSPRRAQETQYF. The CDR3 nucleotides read TGCGCCAGCAGTCCTCGGAGGGCCCAAGAGACCCAGTACTTC.

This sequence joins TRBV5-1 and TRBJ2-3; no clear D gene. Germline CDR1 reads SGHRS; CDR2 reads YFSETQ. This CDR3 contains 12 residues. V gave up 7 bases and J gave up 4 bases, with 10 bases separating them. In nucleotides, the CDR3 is TGCGCCAGCGGGCGGACGTCAGATACGCAGTATTTT. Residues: CASGRTSDTQYF.

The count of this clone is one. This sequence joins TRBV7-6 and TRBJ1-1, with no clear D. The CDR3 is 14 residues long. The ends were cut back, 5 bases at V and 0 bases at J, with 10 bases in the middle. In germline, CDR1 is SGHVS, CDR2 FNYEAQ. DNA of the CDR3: TGTGCCAGCAGCCCTTTTGAGATGAACACTGAAGCTTTCTTT. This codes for CASSPFEMNTEAFF.

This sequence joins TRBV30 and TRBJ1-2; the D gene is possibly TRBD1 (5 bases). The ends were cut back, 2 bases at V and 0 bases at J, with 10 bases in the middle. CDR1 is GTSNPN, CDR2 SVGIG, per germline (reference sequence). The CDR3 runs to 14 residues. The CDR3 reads CAWSLGHPNYGYTF. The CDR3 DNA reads TGTGCCTGGAGTCTCGGACACCCTAACTATGGCTACACCTTC.

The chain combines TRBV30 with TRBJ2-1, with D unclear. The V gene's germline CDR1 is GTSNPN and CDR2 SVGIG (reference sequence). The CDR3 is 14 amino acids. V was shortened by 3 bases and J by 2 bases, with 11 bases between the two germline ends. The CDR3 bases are TGTGCCTGGAGCCCAGGTCTCACCTACAATGAGCAGTTCTTC. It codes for CAWSPGLTYNEQFF.

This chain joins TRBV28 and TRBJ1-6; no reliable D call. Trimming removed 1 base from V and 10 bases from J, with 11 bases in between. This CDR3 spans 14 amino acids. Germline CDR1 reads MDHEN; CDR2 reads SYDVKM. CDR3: CASSLYSTLSPLHF. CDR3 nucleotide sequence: TGTGCCAGCAGTTTATATAGTACCCTCTCACCCCTCCACTTT.

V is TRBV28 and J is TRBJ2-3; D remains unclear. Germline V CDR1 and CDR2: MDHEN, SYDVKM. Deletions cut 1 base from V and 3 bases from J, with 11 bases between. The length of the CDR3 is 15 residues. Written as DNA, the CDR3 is TGTGCCAGCAGTTTATCTAGTGCTGGGACAGATACGCAGTATTTT. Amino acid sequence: CASSLSSAGTDTQYF.